The 13 T cell receptor beta chains below come from one sample, sequenced in a study of T cell repertoires in cytomegalovirus infection. One entry per CDR3 protein results from TCRdb running MiXCR on the reads. Of around 270,000 distinct CDR3 sequences listed, roughly 9.1% are singletons. The material sequenced was PBMCs. These receptors originate from a human donor in good health (CMV status not recorded). Some clones in this sample may be carry-over from other donors' samples.

This clonotype was detected many times. The gene calls are TRBV20-1 and TRBJ1-2, with 10 bases matching TRBD1. This CDR3 contains 13 residues. Trimming at V came to 5 bases and at J to 4 bases, leaving 4 bases not matched to a gene. Looked up from germline, CDR1 is DFQATT and CDR2 is SNEGSKA (reference sequence). CDR3 sequence (DNA): TGCAGTGCTCCGGGACAGGGGACCTATGGCTACACCTTC. The encoded protein is CSAPGQGTYGYTF.

This clonotype was observed a handful of times. This chain uses TRBV19 with TRBJ1-1; no reliable D call. Germline-derived CDR1 and CDR2 are LNHDA and SQIVND (reference sequence). V was trimmed by 3 bases and J by 2 bases, leaving 13 bases between them. This CDR3 is 15 amino acids long. Written as DNA, the CDR3 is TGTGCCAGTAGTATGCTACCCGGGTCCAACACTGAAGCTTTCTTT. Amino acids: CASSMLPGSNTEAFF. The whole variable domain, remainder taken from reference TRBV19 and TRBJ1-1, is DGGITQSPKYLFRKEGQNVTLSCEQNLNHDAMYWYRQDPGQGLRLIYYSQIVNDFQKGDIAEGYSVSREKKESFPLTVTSAQKNPTAFYLCASSMLPGSNTEAFFGQGTRLTVV.

The genes are TRBV7-2 and TRBJ2-7; 7 nucleotides match TRBD2. Germline lookup yields CDR1 SGHTA and CDR2 FQGNSA. The V gene end was trimmed by 5 bases and the J gene end by 9 bases; junction bases not matched to a gene: 10. The CDR3 covers 13 residues. The DNA of the CDR3 is TGTGCCAGCAGCCCCGGACTAGGATGGGGGCAGTACTTC. Its translation: CASSPGLGWGQYF.

The V and J genes are TRBV7-2 and TRBJ2-7; 9 positions match TRBD1. Germline loops: CDR1 SGHTA, CDR2 FQGNSA. The CDR3 runs to 16 residues. Unmatched junction bases numbered 10, after V lost 1 base and J lost 6 bases. CDR3 loop: CASSLGGQGLTFEQYF. For the CDR3, the DNA is TGTGCCAGCAGCTTAGGGGGACAGGGCCTTACTTTCGAGCAGTACTTC.

In its sample, this clonotype was seen many times. This chain links TRBV7-2 with TRBJ1-2, with no clear D. This CDR3 is built from 14 residues. The germline V gene encodes CDR1 SGHTA and CDR2 FQGNSA. Trimming cost V 5 bases and J 3 bases, with 13 bases left between them. The CDR3 reads CASSIYTGDYGYTF. The CDR3 region has the DNA TGTGCCAGCAGCATCTACACGGGAGACTATGGCTACACCTTC.

This clonotype was found many times. The chain employs TRBV7-2 and TRBJ1-3; the D is unclear. The CDR3 is 14 amino acids. Trimming shortened V by 0 bases and J by 9 bases, and 12 bases separated the two germline ends. From germline, CDR1 is SGHTA and CDR2 FQGNSA. As DNA, the CDR3 is TGTGCCAGCAGCTTAGCGCTGTCTCCCCGCACCATATATTTT. It codes for CASSLALSPRTIYF.

This clonotype was counted ten times or more. The chain has TRBV2 and TRBJ1-1; the D gene is possibly TRBD1 (6 bases). From germline, CDR1 is SNHLY and CDR2 FYNNEI. V lost 6 bases and J 5 bases, leaving 7 bases between the germline ends. The CDR3 is 11 amino acids. The CDR3 protein is CASRRGTEAFF. The DNA for the CDR3 is TGTGCCAGCAGAAGGGGGACTGAAGCTTTCTTT.

This clonotype was observed many times. V is TRBV7-9 and J is TRBJ1-2, with D perhaps matching TRBD1 (5 bases). This CDR3 comprises 13 residues. Germline CDR1 SEHNR, CDR2 FQNEAQ (reference sequence). V lost 5 bases and J lost 4, with 11 bases in between. CDR3 nucleotides: TGTGCCAGCAGCCCTAGTGGGGCCTATGGCTACACCTTC. It yields the protein CASSPSGAYGYTF.

This clonotype was seen at least ten times. V and J are TRBV7-2 and TRBJ2-7; a weak D match, TRBD2 (7 bases). CDR1 and CDR2 (germline): SGHTA, FQGNSA. CDR3 length: 14 residues. Trimming took 7 bases from V and 0 from J, leaving 13 bases between them. The CDR3 DNA is TGTGCCAGCAACCCCCGGGGGGCCTCCTACGAGCAGTACTTC. It codes for CASNPRGASYEQYF.

This clonotype was counted a few times. CDR3 in amino acids: CASRTGGRGYTF. The CDR3 nucleotides read TGTGCCAGCAGAACAGGGGGTCGGGGCTACACCTTC. The genes are TRBV28 and TRBJ1-2, with TRBD1 matching 8 bases. J lost 8 bases, V lost 6 bases, and 5 bases had no gene match. There are 12 residues in the CDR3. Germline CDR1 and CDR2: MDHEN and SYDVKM.

In this sample, this clonotype turned up many times. The chain combines TRBV7-2 with TRBJ2-3; TRBD2 agrees at 11 bases. Germline V gene sequence: CDR1 SGHTA, CDR2 FQGNSA. CDR3 size: 17 residues. V shed 1 base, J shed 1 base, and the junction held 4 bases outside the gene matches. The chain's CDR3 is CASSLELLAGGTDTQYF. In DNA form, the CDR3 reads TGTGCCAGCAGCTTAGAACTACTAGCGGGGGGCACAGATACGCAGTATTTT. Based on the CDR3 plus reference TRBV7-2 and TRBJ2-3, the full variable domain is GAGVSQSPSNKVTEKGKDVELRCDPISGHTALYWYRQSLGQGLEFLIYFQGNSAPDKSGLPSDRFSAERTGGSVSTLTIQRTQQEDSAVYLCASSLELLAGGTDTQYFGPGTRLTVL.

J is TRBJ1-1 and V is TRBV20-1; 10 positions agree with TRBD1. The CDR3 covers 16 residues. Trimming took 3 bases from V and 1 from J; bases not matched to a gene: 8. CDR1 and CDR2 (germline): DFQATT, SNEGSKA (reference sequence). CDR3 nucleotides: TGCAGTGCTAGGGCGACAGGGGGCCCTAGGAACACTGAAGCTTTCTTT. Translating it yields CSARATGGPRNTEAFF.

This clonotype has at least ten counts. V gene TRBV5-4 combines with J gene TRBJ1-5; the D gene is possibly TRBD1 (6 bases). The CDR3 runs 13 residues. Trimming removed 4 bases at V and 7 bases at J, with 12 bases between. Per the germline V gene, CDR1 is SGHNT and CDR2 is YYREEE (reference sequence). The CDR3 loop is CASSGGGEQPQHF. In nucleotides, the CDR3 is TGTGCCAGCAGCGGAGGGGGGGAACAGCCCCAGCATTTT.